These T cell receptor beta chains were read from a single sample in a study of a mutant IDH1 vaccine in newly diagnosed glioma. For these TCRs, the target antigens are not known. The assay was immunoSEQ multiplex PCR, and TCRdb's table has in-frame clones only and misses some. Here the sample spans 35,000 to 50,000 clones, roughly 84% being singletons. The sequencing used PBMCs, collected from a glioma patient whose treatment included an IDH1 peptide vaccine. These receptors all stem from a man aged 35 to 55 with glioma. The CDR3 runs from the conserved cysteine through the conserved F or W. Fields, in order: D gene, V gene, clone size, J gene, CDR3 DNA, CDR3 protein. The D gene is left open where the match is weak. Clone sizes are given selectively: once, few, many, or a class where the clone is expanded.

D: NA; V: TRBV7-9; size: NA; J: TRBJ2-7; DNA: TGTGCCAGCAGGCAAAGTCCCGGTAGCCTAGTGCAGTACTTC; CDR3: CASRQSPGSLVQYF
D: NA; V: TRBV5-6; size: NA; J: TRBJ2-3; DNA: TGTGCCAGCAGCTTGGTAGTTCAGACGCAGTATTTT; CDR3: CASSLVVQTQYF
D: TRBD1; V: TRBV25-1; size: NA; J: TRBJ2-7; DNA: TGTGCCAGCAGTGAATTGGCCAGGGGGCTCTACGAGCAGTACTTC; CDR3: CASSELARGLYEQYF
D: NA; V: TRBV6-5; size: few; J: TRBJ2-1; DNA: TGTGCCAGCAGTTACTCTCGCCCGCCCGCGGGGAATGAGCAGTTCTTC; CDR3: CASSYSRPPAGNEQFF
D: TRBD1; V: TRBV18; size: NA; J: TRBJ1-2; DNA: TGTGCCAGCTCACCAGGGACAGACCTTTATGGCTACACCTTC; CDR3: CASSPGTDLYGYTF
D: TRBD1; V: TRBV7-8; size: NA; J: TRBJ1-5; DNA: TGTGCCAGCAGTTCCCGGACAGGGGGCAATCAGCCCCAGCATTTT; CDR3: CASSSRTGGNQPQHF
D: NA; V: TRBV7-2; size: NA; J: TRBJ1-4; DNA: TGTGCCAGCAGCCAGGCGGGGGCCCGGGAAAAACTGTTTTTT; CDR3: CASSQAGAREKLFF
D: NA; V: TRBV5-1; size: NA; J: TRBJ1-5; DNA: TGCGCCAGCAGCTCTGGGGAGTCCAATCAGCCCCAGCATTTT; CDR3: CASSSGESNQPQHF
D: NA; V: TRBV6-4; size: NA; J: TRBJ1-3; DNA: TGTGCCAGCAGTTTAGAGGAGCTACGATCTGGAAACACCATATATTTT; CDR3: CASSLEELRSGNTIYF
D: NA; V: TRBV19; size: NA; J: TRBJ1-1; DNA: TGTGCCAGTAGTATGGGGGGGGTCACTGAAGCTTTCTTT; CDR3: CASSMGGVTEAFF
D: TRBD2; V: TRBV9; size: NA; J: TRBJ2-7; DNA: TGTGCCAGCAGCGTAGTGACTAGCGGGATGGGCGAGCAGTACTTC; CDR3: CASSVVTSGMGEQYF
D: NA; V: TRBV10-1; size: NA; J: TRBJ1-3; DNA: TGCGCCAGCAGATTGGAAGGGATAGAGCAGAGCCACTCTGGAAACACCATATATTTT; CDR3: CASRLEGIEQSHSGNTIYF
D: TRBD1; V: TRBV6-5; size: NA; J: TRBJ1-1; DNA: TGTGCCAGCAGTTACTTCGGGACAGGGATGAACACTGAAGCTTTCTTT; CDR3: CASSYFGTGMNTEAFF
D: NA; V: TRBV5-8; size: NA; J: TRBJ1-3; DNA: TGTGCCAGCAGCCCGGGAAAATTCTACTCTGGAAACACCATATATTTT; CDR3: CASSPGKFYSGNTIYF
D: NA; V: TRBV11-1; size: NA; J: TRBJ1-5; DNA: TGTGCCAGCAGCCCCAGCAACAATCAGCCCCAGCATTTT; CDR3: CASSPSNNQPQHF
D: NA; V: TRBV29-1; size: NA; J: TRBJ2-5; DNA: TGCAGCGTTATTGCCAATGAACTCGGGAGCCAAGAGACCCAGTACTTC; CDR3: CSVIANELGSQETQYF
D: NA; V: TRBV6-5; size: few; J: TRBJ2-2; DNA: TGTGCCAGCACAGGGGACCGCACCGGGGAGCTGTTTTTT; CDR3: CASTGDRTGELFF
D: TRBD1; V: TRBV20-1; size: few; J: TRBJ1-2; DNA: TGCAGTGCCACAGGGGACTATGGCTACACCTTC; CDR3: CSATGDYGYTF
D: NA; V: TRBV5-6; size: NA; J: TRBJ1-2; DNA: TGTGCCAGCAGCTTTGAGGTTGAAAGTGGCTACACCTTC; CDR3: CASSFEVESGYTF
D: TRBD2; V: TRBV18; size: NA; J: TRBJ2-7; DNA: TGTGCCAGCTCACCGCGGCGGGAGACCTACGAGCAGTACTTC; CDR3: CASSPRRETYEQYF
D: NA; V: TRBV15; size: medium-sized; J: TRBJ1-5; DNA: TGTGCCACCAGCAGAGATCAAGGGCCCCAGCATTTT; CDR3: CATSRDQGPQHF
D: NA; V: TRBV9; size: once; J: TRBJ2-3; DNA: TGTGCCAGCAGCGTAGGCGATCGCCGGGCAGATACGCAGTATTTT; CDR3: CASSVGDRRADTQYF
D: TRBD1; V: TRBV7-9; size: NA; J: TRBJ1-5; DNA: TGTGCCAGCAGCCAACAGGGGAGCAATCAGCCCCAGCATTTT; CDR3: CASSQQGSNQPQHF
D: NA; V: TRBV28; size: NA; J: TRBJ1-4; DNA: TGTGCCAGCAGTTCAGGACAGACCGATGAAAAACTGTTTTTT; CDR3: CASSSGQTDEKLFF
D: TRBD1; V: TRBV5-1; size: NA; J: TRBJ1-2; DNA: TGCGCCAGCAGCTTGGACAGGGGGAATTCGGGTGGCTACACCTTC; CDR3: CASSLDRGNSGGYTF
D: TRBD2; V: TRBV9; size: NA; J: TRBJ2-1; DNA: TGTGCCAGCAGGGGGGGGCTAGCGGGAGGAGGGCAGTTCTTC; CDR3: CASRGGLAGGGQFF
D: TRBD2; V: TRBV9; size: NA; J: TRBJ2-3; DNA: TGTGCCAGCAGCGTAGATGCGGGAGGTTGGGGCACAGATACGCAGTATTTT; CDR3: CASSVDAGGWGTDTQYF
D: TRBD2; V: TRBV7-2; size: NA; J: TRBJ2-5; DNA: TGTGCCAGCAGCTCGGGACTAGACCTGAAGACCCAGTACTTC; CDR3: CASSSGLDLKTQYF
D: TRBD2; V: TRBV5-1; size: NA; J: TRBJ2-4; DNA: TGCGCCAGCAGCTTGGAGGGGCGGGAGGACATTCAGTACTTC; CDR3: CASSLEGREDIQYF
D: TRBD2; V: TRBV14; size: few; J: TRBJ2-1; DNA: TGTGCCAGCAGCCAAGTACTAGCGGGAGGAAATGAGCAGTTCTTC; CDR3: CASSQVLAGGNEQFF
D: NA; V: TRBV7-3; size: few; J: TRBJ1-2; DNA: TGTGCCAGCAGCGCGACCGGACATCCTCATGGCTACACCTTC; CDR3: CASSATGHPHGYTF
D: TRBD1; V: TRBV5-4; size: NA; J: TRBJ1-1; DNA: TGTGCCAGCAGCTTGTCAATCGGGACAGGAAGGGTGAACACTGAAGCTTTCTTT; CDR3: CASSLSIGTGRVNTEAFF
D: NA; V: TRBV27; size: NA; J: TRBJ1-1; DNA: TGTGCCAGCAGTTTAGTCATGGCAGGGGTCCCTGAAGCTTTCTTT; CDR3: CASSLVMAGVPEAFF
D: TRBD1; V: TRBV5-1; size: NA; J: TRBJ1-3; DNA: TGCGCCAGCAGCTTAGACACAGGGGCTGGAAACACCATATATTTT; CDR3: CASSLDTGAGNTIYF
D: TRBD1; V: TRBV5-6; size: NA; J: TRBJ1-5; DNA: TGTGCCAGCAGCTACGGACAGGGGGATTATCCCCAGCATTTT; CDR3: CASSYGQGDYPQHF
D: NA; V: TRBV18; size: NA; J: TRBJ2-5; DNA: TGTGCCAGCTCACCAACCCAGCAGGAGACCCAGTACTTC; CDR3: CASSPTQQETQYF
D: NA; V: TRBV27; size: NA; J: TRBJ2-7; DNA: TGTGCCAGCAGTTTGGGTCAGCCCTACGAGCAGTACTTC; CDR3: CASSLGQPYEQYF
D: NA; V: TRBV10-3; size: once; J: TRBJ2-5; DNA: TGTGCCATCAGCGGGGGAAGCCAAGAGACCCAGTACTTC; CDR3: CAISGGSQETQYF
D: TRBD2; V: TRBV18; size: NA; J: TRBJ2-7; DNA: TGTGCCAGCTCACCGGTGCCTAGCGGGGTGTACGAGCAGTACTTC; CDR3: CASSPVPSGVYEQYF
D: TRBD2; V: TRBV7-9; size: NA; J: TRBJ2-5; DNA: TGTGCCAGCAGCACCACCGGGACTAGCGGGATGGAGACCCAGTACTTC; CDR3: CASSTTGTSGMETQYF
D: NA; V: TRBV1; size: NA; J: TRBJ2-7; DNA: TGCACCAGCAGCAAACTAGCGGGAGTTTACGAGCAGTACTTC; CDR3: CTSSKLAGVYEQYF
D: NA; V: TRBV14; size: NA; J: TRBJ2-1; DNA: TGTGCCAGCAGCCCCCGACAGGGAGGGAGTGAGCAGTTCTTC; CDR3: CASSPRQGGSEQFF
D: NA; V: TRBV6-1; size: few; J: TRBJ2-5; DNA: TGTGCCAGCAGTGAGGGGCAGCCACAAGAGACCCAGTACTTC; CDR3: CASSEGQPQETQYF
D: TRBD2; V: TRBV5-4; size: NA; J: TRBJ2-5; DNA: TGTGCCAGCAGCTTAGGTGGGAGGGCCGGAGAGACCCAGTACTTC; CDR3: CASSLGGRAGETQYF
D: NA; V: TRBV6-5; size: NA; J: TRBJ1-3; DNA: TGTGCCAGCAGTTACTCAAGGGGGGCATCTGGAAACACCATATATTTT; CDR3: CASSYSRGASGNTIYF
D: TRBD1; V: TRBV5-4; size: NA; J: TRBJ1-1; DNA: TGTGCCAGCAGCGGACAGGGGTTGGGAACTGAAGCTTTCTTT; CDR3: CASSGQGLGTEAFF
D: NA; V: TRBV11-2; size: NA; J: TRBJ1-3; DNA: TGTGCCACCGGAACGGGGGGAAACACCATATATTTT; CDR3: CATGTGGNTIYF
D: NA; V: TRBV10-3; size: NA; J: TRBJ2-5; DNA: TGTGCCATCAGTGAGGCAAGCGCCCGCGCAGACCTAGAGACCCAGTACTTC; CDR3: CAISEASARADLETQYF
D: TRBD2; V: TRBV9; size: NA; J: TRBJ2-3; DNA: TGTGCCAGCAGCGTTCGGACTAGCGGGAACACAGATACGCAGTATTTT; CDR3: CASSVRTSGNTDTQYF
D: NA; V: TRBV18; size: NA; J: TRBJ2-7; DNA: TGTGCCAGCTCACGCGAAACAGGGACCCCCTACGAGCAGTACTTC; CDR3: CASSRETGTPYEQYF
D: TRBD2; V: TRBV6-6; size: NA; J: TRBJ2-2; DNA: TGTGCCAGCACTCCGGGACTAGCGGTCCCCGGGGAGCTGTTTTTT; CDR3: CASTPGLAVPGELFF
D: NA; V: TRBV5-5; size: NA; J: TRBJ2-7; DNA: TGTGCCAGCAGTGGAGGTGGCTACGAGCAGTACTTC; CDR3: CASSGGGYEQYF